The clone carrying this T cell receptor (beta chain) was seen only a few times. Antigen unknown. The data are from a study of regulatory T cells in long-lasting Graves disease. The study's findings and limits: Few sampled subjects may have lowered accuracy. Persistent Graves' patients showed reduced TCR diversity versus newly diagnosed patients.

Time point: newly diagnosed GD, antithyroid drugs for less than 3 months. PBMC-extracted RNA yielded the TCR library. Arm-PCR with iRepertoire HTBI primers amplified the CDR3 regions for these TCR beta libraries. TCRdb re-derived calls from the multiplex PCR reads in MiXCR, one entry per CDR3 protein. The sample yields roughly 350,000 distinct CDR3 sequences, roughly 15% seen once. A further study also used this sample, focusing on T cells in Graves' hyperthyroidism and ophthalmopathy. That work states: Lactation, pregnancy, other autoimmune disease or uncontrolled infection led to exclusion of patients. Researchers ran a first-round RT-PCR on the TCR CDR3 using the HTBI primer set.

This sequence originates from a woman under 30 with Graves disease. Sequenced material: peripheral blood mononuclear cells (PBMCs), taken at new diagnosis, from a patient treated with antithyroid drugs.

The CDR3 spells CATRGGGGTYNEQFF. The CDR3 DNA reads TGTGCCACCAGGGGGGGCGGGGGCACGTACAATGAGCAGTTCTTC. The V call is TRBV24-1, the J call TRBJ2-1; D is possibly TRBD2 (7 bases). V lost 7 bases to trimming and J lost 4 bases, with 16 bases between them. The V gene's germline CDR1 is KGHDR and CDR2 SFDVKD. This CDR3 spans 15 amino acids.